This TCR beta chain was identified during a study of technical replicates of blood from several donors. This table comes from immunoSEQ multiplex PCR, and its TCRdb copy is limited to in-frame clones, with some not included. The profile covers under 110,000 clones, with 95% to 96% appearing a single time and 0.2% to 0.25% taken by the ten largest. Trimming cost V 5 bases and J 6 bases; bases outside gene matches: 7. The CDR3 covers 13 residues. Per the germline V gene, CDR1 is MNHNY and CDR2 is SVGAGI (reference sequence). V gene TRBV6-6 combines with J gene TRBJ2-7; 7 nucleotides match TRBD2. Sequences were obtained from T cells isolated from PBMCs. This clonotype was sampled from a human donor in good health. CDR3 protein: CASSTTSRGEQYF. The CDR3 nucleotides read TGTGCCAGCAGTACGACTAGCCGCGGCGAGCAGTACTTC.